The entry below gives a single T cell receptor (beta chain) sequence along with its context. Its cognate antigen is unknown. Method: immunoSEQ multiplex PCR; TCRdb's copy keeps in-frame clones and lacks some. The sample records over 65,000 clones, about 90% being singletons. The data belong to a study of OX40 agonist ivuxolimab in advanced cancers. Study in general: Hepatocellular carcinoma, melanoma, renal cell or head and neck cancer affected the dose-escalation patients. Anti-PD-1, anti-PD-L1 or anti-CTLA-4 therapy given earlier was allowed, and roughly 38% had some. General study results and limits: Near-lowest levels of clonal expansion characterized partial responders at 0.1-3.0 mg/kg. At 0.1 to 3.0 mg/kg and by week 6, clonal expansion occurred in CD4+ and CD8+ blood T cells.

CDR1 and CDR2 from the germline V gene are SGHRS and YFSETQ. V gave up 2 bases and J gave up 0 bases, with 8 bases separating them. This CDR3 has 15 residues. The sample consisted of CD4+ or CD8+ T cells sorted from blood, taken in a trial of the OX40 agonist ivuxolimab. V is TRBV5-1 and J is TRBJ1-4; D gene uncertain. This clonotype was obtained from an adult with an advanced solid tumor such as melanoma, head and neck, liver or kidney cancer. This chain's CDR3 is CASSFEGTTNEKLFF. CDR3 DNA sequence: TGCGCCAGCAGCTTCGAAGGCACAACTAATGAAAAACTGTTTTTT.